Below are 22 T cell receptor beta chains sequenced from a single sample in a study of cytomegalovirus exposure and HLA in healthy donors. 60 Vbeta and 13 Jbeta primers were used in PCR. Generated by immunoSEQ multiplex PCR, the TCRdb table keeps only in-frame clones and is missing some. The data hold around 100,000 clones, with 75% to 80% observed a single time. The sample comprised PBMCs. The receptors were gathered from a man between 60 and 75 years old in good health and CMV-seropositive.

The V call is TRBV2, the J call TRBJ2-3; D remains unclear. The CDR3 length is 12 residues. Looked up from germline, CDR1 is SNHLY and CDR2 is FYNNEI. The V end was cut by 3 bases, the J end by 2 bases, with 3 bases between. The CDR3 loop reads CASSDNTDTQYF. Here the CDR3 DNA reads TGTGCCAGCAGTGACAACACAGATACGCAGTATTTT.

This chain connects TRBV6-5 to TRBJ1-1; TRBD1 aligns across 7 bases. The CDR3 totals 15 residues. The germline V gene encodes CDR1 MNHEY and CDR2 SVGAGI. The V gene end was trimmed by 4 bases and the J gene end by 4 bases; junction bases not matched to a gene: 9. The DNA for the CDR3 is TGTGCCAGCAGTTCCCACAACAGGGGAACCACTGAAGCTTTCTTT. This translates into CASSSHNRGTTEAFF.

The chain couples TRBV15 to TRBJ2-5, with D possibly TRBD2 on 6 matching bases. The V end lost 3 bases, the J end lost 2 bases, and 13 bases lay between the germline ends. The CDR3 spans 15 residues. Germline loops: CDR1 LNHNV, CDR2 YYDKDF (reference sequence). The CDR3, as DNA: TGTGCCACCAGCAGGGGAGGACGGCAACAAGAGACCCAGTACTTC. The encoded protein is CATSRGGRQQETQYF. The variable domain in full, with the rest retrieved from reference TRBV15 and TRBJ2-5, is DAMVIQNPRYQVTQFGKPVTLSCSQTLNHNVMYWYQQKSSQAPKLLFHYYDKDFNNEADTPDNFQSRRPNTSFCFLDIRSPGLGDTAMYLCATSRGGRQQETQYFGPGTRLLVL.

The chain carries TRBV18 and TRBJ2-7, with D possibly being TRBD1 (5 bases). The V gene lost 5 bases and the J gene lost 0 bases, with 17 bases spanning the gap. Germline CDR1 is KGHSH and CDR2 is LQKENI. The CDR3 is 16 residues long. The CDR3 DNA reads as TGTGCCAGCTCAGGGCAGGGCGGCCAAAGCTCCTACGAGCAGTACTTC. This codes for CASSGQGGQSSYEQYF. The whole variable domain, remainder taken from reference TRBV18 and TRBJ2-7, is NAGVMQNPRHLVRRRGQEARLRCSPMKGHSHVYWYRQLPEEGLKFMVYLQKENIIDESGMPKERFSAEFPKEGPSILRIQQVVRGDSAAYFCASSGQGGQSSYEQYFGPGTRLTVT.

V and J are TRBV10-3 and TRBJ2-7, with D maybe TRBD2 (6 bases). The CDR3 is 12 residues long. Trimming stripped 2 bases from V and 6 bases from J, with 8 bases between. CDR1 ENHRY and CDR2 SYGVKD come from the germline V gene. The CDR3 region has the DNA TGTGCCATCAGTGAGGGGGGAGGCGAGCAGTACTTC. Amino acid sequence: CAISEGGGEQYF.

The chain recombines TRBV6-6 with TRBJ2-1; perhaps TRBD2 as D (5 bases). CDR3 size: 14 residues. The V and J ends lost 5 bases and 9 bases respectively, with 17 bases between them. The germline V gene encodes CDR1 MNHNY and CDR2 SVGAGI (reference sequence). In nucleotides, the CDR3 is TGTGCCAGCAGTCAAGCGGACGGCCGGGCTGAGCAGTTCTTC. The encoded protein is CASSQADGRAEQFF.

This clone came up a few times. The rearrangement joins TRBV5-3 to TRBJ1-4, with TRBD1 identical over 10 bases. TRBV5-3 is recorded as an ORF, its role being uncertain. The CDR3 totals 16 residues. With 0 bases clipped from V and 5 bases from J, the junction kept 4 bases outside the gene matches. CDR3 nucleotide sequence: TGTGCCAGAAGCTTGGCCTTGGGACAGGGGAATGAAAAACTGTTTTTT. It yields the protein CARSLALGQGNEKLFF.

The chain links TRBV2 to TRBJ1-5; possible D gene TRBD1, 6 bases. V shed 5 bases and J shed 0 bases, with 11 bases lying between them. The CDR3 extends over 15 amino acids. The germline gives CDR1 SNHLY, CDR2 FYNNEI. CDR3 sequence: CASSLDRNSNQPQHF. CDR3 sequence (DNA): TGTGCCAGCAGTCTGGACAGAAATAGCAATCAGCCCCAGCATTTT.

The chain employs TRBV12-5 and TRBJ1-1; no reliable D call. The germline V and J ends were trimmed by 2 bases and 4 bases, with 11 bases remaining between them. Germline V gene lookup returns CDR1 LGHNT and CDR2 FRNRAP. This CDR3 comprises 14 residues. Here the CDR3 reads CASGLRVAGTEAFF. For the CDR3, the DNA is TGTGCTAGTGGTTTGAGAGTGGCGGGCACTGAAGCTTTCTTT.

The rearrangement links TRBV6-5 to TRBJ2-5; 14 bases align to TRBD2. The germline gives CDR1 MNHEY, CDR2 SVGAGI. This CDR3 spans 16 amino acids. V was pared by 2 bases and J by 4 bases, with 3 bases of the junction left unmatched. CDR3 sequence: CASSYPGTSGGETQYF. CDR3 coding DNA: TGTGCCAGCAGTTACCCCGGGACTAGCGGGGGAGAGACCCAGTACTTC.

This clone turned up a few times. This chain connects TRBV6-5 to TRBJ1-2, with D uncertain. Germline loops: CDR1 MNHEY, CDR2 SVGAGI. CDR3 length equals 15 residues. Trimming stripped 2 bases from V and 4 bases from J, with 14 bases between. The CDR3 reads CASSYTAIDTYGYTF. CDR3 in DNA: TGTGCCAGCAGTTACACGGCCATTGACACCTATGGCTACACCTTC.

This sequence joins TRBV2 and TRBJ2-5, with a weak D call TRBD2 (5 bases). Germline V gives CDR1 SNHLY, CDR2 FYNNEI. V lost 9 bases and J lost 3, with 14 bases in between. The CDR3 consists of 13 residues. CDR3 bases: TGTGCCAGATTTTTGTTGGGAGAAGAGACCCAGTACTTC. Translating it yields CARFLLGEETQYF.

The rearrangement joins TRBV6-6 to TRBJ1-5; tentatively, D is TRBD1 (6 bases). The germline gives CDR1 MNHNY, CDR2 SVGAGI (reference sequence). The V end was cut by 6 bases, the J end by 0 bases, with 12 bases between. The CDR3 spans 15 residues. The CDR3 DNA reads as TGTGCCAGCAGCCGGGACAAAAGTAGCAATCAGCCCCAGCATTTT. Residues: CASSRDKSSNQPQHF.

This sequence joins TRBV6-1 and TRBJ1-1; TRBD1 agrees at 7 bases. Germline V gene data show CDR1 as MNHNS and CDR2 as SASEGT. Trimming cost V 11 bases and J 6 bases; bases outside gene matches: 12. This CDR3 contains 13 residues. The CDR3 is CAGRDREFSEAFF. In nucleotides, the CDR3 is TGTGCCGGTAGAGACAGGGAGTTTTCTGAAGCTTTCTTT.

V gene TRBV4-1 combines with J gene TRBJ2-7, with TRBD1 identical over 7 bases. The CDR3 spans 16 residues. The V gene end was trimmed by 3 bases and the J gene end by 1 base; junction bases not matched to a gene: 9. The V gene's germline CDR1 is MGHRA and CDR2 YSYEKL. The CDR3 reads CASSHQTGTVSYEQYF. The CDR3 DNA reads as TGCGCCAGCAGCCACCAGACAGGGACCGTATCCTACGAGCAGTACTTC.

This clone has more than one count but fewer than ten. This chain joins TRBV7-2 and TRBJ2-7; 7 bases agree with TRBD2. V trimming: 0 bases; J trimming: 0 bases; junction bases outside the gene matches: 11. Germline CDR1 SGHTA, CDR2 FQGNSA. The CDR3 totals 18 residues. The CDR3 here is CASSLARGRGDSSYEQYF. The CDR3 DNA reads TGTGCCAGCAGCTTAGCTCGCGGGAGAGGGGATAGCTCCTACGAGCAGTACTTC.

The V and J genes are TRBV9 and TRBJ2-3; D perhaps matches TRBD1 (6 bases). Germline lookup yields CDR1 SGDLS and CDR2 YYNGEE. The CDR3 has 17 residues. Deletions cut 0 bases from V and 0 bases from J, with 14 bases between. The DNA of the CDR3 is TGTGCCAGCAGCGTAGACCCCCCCGGACAGAGCACAGATACGCAGTATTTT. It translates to CASSVDPPGQSTDTQYF.

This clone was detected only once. The CDR3 is CASSFWTGSADTQYF. CDR3 bases: TGTGCCAGCAGCTTTTGGACAGGGTCGGCAGATACGCAGTATTTT. This sequence joins TRBV5-4 and TRBJ2-3, with TRBD1 matching over 8 bases. The V gene's germline CDR1 is SGHNT and CDR2 YYREEE (reference sequence). This CDR3 is built from 15 residues. The J segment lost 4 bases and the V segment lost 2 bases, leaving 6 bases of the junction unmatched.

CDR3 residues: CADLGDLGYGYTF. CDR3 sequence (DNA): TGTGCCGACTTGGGAGACCTCGGGTATGGCTACACCTTC. The chain joins TRBV2 to TRBJ1-2, with no clear D. This CDR3 has 13 residues. Germline values: CDR1 SNHLY, CDR2 FYNNEI. With 11 bases removed from V and 5 bases from J, the gap between germline ends came to 18 bases.

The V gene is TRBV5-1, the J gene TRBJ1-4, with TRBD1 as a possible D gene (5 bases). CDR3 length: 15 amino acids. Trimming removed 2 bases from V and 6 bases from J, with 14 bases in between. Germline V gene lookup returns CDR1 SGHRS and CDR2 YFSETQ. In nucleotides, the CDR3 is TGCGCCAGCAGCTTCCGGGGGGTCGGGGATGAAAAACTGTTTTTT. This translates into CASSFRGVGDEKLFF.

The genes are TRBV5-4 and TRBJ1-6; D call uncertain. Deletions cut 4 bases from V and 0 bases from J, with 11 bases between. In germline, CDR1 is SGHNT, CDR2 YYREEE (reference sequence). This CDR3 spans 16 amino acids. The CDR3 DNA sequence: TGTGCCAGCAGCCCGGCGAGGAGCTCCTATAATTCACCCCTCCACTTT. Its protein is CASSPARSSYNSPLHF.

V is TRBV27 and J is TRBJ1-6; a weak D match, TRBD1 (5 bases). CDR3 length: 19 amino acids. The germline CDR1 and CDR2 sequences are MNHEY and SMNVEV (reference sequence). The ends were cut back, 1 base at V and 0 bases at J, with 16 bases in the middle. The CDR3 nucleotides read TGTGCCAGCAGTTTATTTTATGGAGGGGCGAGCTCCTATAATTCACCCCTCCACTTT. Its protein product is CASSLFYGGASSYNSPLHF.